One T cell receptor (beta chain) is described in this entry. Its antigen is unknown. No much larger clonotype is one base removed from it; base qualities were not supplied. The trial excluded patients who had a history of autoimmune disease or were on systemic immunosuppression. Peripheral blood for TCR sequencing was collected from all dose cohorts at baseline, on cycle 4 day 1, and on cycle 7 day 1. Samples were obtained from an open-label, multicenter, first-in-human phase I dose-escalation trial of ivuxolimab. Adults with locally advanced or metastatic head and neck squamous cell, hepatocellular, melanoma or renal cell carcinoma were enrolled in the trial. CD4+ and CD8+ T cells were sorted separately from peripheral blood before TCR sequencing. V is reduced by 0 bases and J by 4 bases, leaving a spacing of 12 bases between them. As encoded in the germline V gene, CDR1 is MGHDK while CDR2 is SYGVNS. From the cysteine up to the phenylalanine, the CDR3 has a length of 16 residues. Only CDR3 DNA is held: 48 bases, read in frame from base 1.

This entry comes from a study of OX40 agonist ivuxolimab in advanced cancers. As for the study more broadly: Ivuxolimab was a fully human IgG2 agonistic monoclonal antibody targeting the costimulatory receptor OX40 (CD134). Peripheral TCRbeta sequencing aimed to test whether ivuxolimab altered TCR sequence diversity and caused clonal T-cell expansion. Intravenous ivuxolimab was administered to patients every 2 weeks at six dose levels: 0.01, 0.1, 0.3, 1.5, 3 and 10 mg/kg. A male proportion of around 80% and a mean age of approximately 55 years, ranging from roughly 23 to 85, were recorded for the dose-escalation cohort. Patients were allowed to have had prior anti-PD-1, anti-PD-L1 or anti-CTLA-4 therapy, and 40% of the dose-escalation patients had previously received checkpoint inhibitors. Among the roughly 54 dose-escalation patients, around 19 had hepatocellular carcinoma, 15 or so melanoma, 9 renal cell carcinoma and 9 head and neck cancer. The paper covers the monotherapy dose-escalation part of the phase I ivuxolimab trial, which included N ≈ 50 patients. Three dose-escalation patients achieved partial responses, one with hepatocellular carcinoma and two with cutaneous melanoma. Here is what the overall study found, with its caveats: The antigen specificity of the clonally expanded peripheral T cells was not determined. In partial responders in the 0.1-3.0 mg/kg groups, normalized peripheral clonal expansion was found to be among the lowest, especially among CD8+ T cells. Low levels of normalized T-cell clonal expansion were also seen in some nonresponding patients. Clonal expansion of both CD4+ and CD8+ blood T cells was observed from baseline to week 6 at doses 0.1 to 3.0 mg/kg. After ivuxolimab, CD8+ T cells had more expanded clones than CD4+ T cells on average.

For sequencing of the TCRbeta CDR3 region, genomic DNA was extracted from the sorted cells. The immunoSEQ Assay was used for sequencing of TCRbeta CDR3 regions. TCRdb's version of the immuneACCESS table is confined to in-frame rearrangements and falls short of the full clone set. An unresolved V gene accounts for under half of the shortfall where checked; the remainder is of unknown origin. The sample table contains some 54,000 clones; only one count was recorded for 86% of them. The top ten clones comprise around 7% of the sample. In this chain, TRBV25-1 is recombined with TRBJ2-2; the D gene is tentatively TRBD1 or TRBD2, each matching 5 bases. The source material was CD4+ or CD8+ T cells sorted from blood, sampled in a trial of the OX40 agonist ivuxolimab. This TCR was sampled from an adult with an advanced solid tumor such as melanoma, head and neck, liver or kidney cancer. For the CDR3, the sequence is CASSEYMAGSTGELFF. Read as DNA, the sequence is TGTGCCAGCAGTGAATATATGGCAGGGAGCACCGGGGAGCTGTTTTTT. The full variable domain, with segments outside the CDR3 supplied by the reference TRBV25-1 and TRBJ2-2 proteins, appears as EADIYQTPRYLVIGTGKKITLECSQTMGHDKMYWYQQDPGMELHLIHYSYGVNSTEKGDLSSESTVSRIRTEHFPLTLESARPSHTSQYLCASSEYMAGSTGELFFGEGSRLTVL.